Listed below are T cell receptor beta chains from one sample, sequenced in a study of blood T cells in healthy people across ages. TCRdb fed the 5' RACE reads into MiXCR, producing one record per CDR3 protein. The table lists 550,000 to 800,000 distinct CDR3 sequences, around a fifth of them singletons. Sequencing used blood. These receptors were taken from a man aged 65-85 years in good health. Each CDR3 is given without its conserved first and last residue. Each record gives: V gene, CDR3 protein.

V gene: TRBV28
CDR3 protein: ASSTPGLPSYNEQF

V gene: TRBV18
CDR3 protein: ASSPLGQVGHEQF

V gene: TRBV20-1
CDR3 protein: SARRDRTSLDTQY

V gene: TRBV19
CDR3 protein: ASSIGAGLTNEQF

V gene: TRBV27
CDR3 protein: ASRRTSGGGNIQY

V gene: TRBV20-1
CDR3 protein: SARDLGGLYNSPLH

V gene: TRBV4-3
CDR3 protein: ASSQDWDRVYNEQF

V gene: TRBV6-2/TRBV6-3
CDR3 protein: ASSNLQGLAGGIIYTGELF

V gene: TRBV20-1
CDR3 protein: SASETGATEAF

V gene: TRBV7-2
CDR3 protein: ASSWGHGRGYNEQF

V gene: TRBV12-3/TRBV12-4
CDR3 protein: ASSLQLEWSDEQF

V gene: TRBV2
CDR3 protein: ASSTRASWGEQF

V gene: TRBV7-2
CDR3 protein: ASRTPGLASNEQF

V gene: TRBV19
CDR3 protein: ASRGTSGRHNEQF

V gene: TRBV28
CDR3 protein: ASSFGLTKNIQY

V gene: TRBV28
CDR3 protein: ASSEPSGGNIQY

V gene: TRBV4-1
CDR3 protein: ASSLYQQGNTDTQY

V gene: TRBV7-9
CDR3 protein: ASSLEGQGVTDTQY